Detailed here is one T cell receptor (beta chain). This specimen includes other DNA sequences encoding the same CDR3. V was pared by 0 bases and J by 9 bases, with 3 bases of the junction left unmatched. This CDR3 region has 15 residues. In germline, CDR1 is SGDLS, CDR2 YYNGEE. Authors' processing steps: Filtering differed, since immunoSEQ gave only junction sequences and no quality scores. Using immunoSEQ multiplex PCR, the repertoire was profiled, and TCRdb retains in-frame clones only, with some absent. The DNA gave D and trimming, while V, J and clone size come from that table. The sample has 2,100,000 or so clones; about 94% are singletons. These data belong to a study of shared clonotypes between healthy human individuals.

Sequenced input: naive CD4+ T cells sorted from blood. The subset was: CD45RA+ positively selected. This rearrangement joins TRBV9 to TRBJ1-6, with 10 bases lining up with TRBD1. The sequence was collected from a man younger than 35 in good health. Written as DNA, the CDR3 is TGTGCCAGCAGCGTAGGGGGACAGGGGTCTTCACCCCTCCACTTT. It encodes CASSVGGQGSSPLHF.